A selection of T cell receptor beta chains follows, all from one sample in a study of cytomegalovirus exposure and HLA in healthy donors. Sequenced by immunoSEQ multiplex PCR; TCRdb stores in-frame clones only, minus some. The sample gives tens of thousands of clones, 86% of which show up once; 11% is in the top ten. Sequencing was carried out using PBMCs. The receptors originated from a woman aged 40 to 50 in good health and CMV-seropositive. Both conserved end residues are part of each CDR3. A D gene is named only where the DNA matches it firmly. Clone size appears in some rows only: once, few, many, or a class for an expanded clone.

J | size | V | D | DNA | CDR3
TRBJ2-4 | - | TRBV5-1 | - | TGCGCCAGCGGCAGGTTTTCCAAAAACATTCAGTACTTC | CASGRFSKNIQYF
TRBJ1-2 | - | TRBV7-2 | - | TGTGCCAGCAGCGCCCCGAGCCCTAGAGGCTACACCTTC | CASSAPSPRGYTF
TRBJ2-3 | - | TRBV9 | TRBD1 | TGTGCCAGCAGCGGCGGACAGGGTGGCGATACGCAGTATTTT | CASSGGQGGDTQYF
TRBJ2-5 | few | TRBV11-2 | TRBD2 | TGTGCCAGCAGCCCCCTAGCGGGGAGGGGAGAGACCCAGTACTTC | CASSPLAGRGETQYF
TRBJ2-2 | - | TRBV19 | TRBD2 | TGTGCCAGTAGTAGTCCTAGCGGGGGGGCGAACACCGGGGAGCTGTTTTTT | CASSSPSGGANTGELFF
TRBJ2-2 | - | TRBV10-3 | TRBD1 | TGTGCCATCAGTGGGGCCGGGACAGGGAACACCGGGGAGCTGTTTTTT | CAISGAGTGNTGELFF
TRBJ2-5 | - | TRBV27 | - | TGTGCCAGCAGTTTTGCCGGGGAGACCCAGTACTTC | CASSFAGETQYF
TRBJ2-7 | - | TRBV5-4 | TRBD2 | TGTGCCAGCAGCCACGGGACTAGCGGGGCCTACGAGCAGTACTTC | CASSHGTSGAYEQYF
TRBJ1-2 | - | TRBV6-5 | TRBD1 | TGTGCCAGCAGTAATCGACAGGGGGTGTTGGATGGCTACACCTTC | CASSNRQGVLDGYTF
TRBJ1-1 | - | TRBV6-5 | - | TGTGCCAGCTTCTCTCCCTATCTATGGGCAGCTTTCTTT | CASFSPYLWAAFF
TRBJ2-6 | - | TRBV18 | - | TGTGCCAGCTCACCTTACATGGGAGTAACTGGGGCCAACGTCCTGACTTTC | CASSPYMGVTGANVLTF
TRBJ1-2 | - | TRBV11-2 | - | TGTGCCAGCAGCTTACGGTCGAGCGGGGGCTCTTATGGCTACACCTTC | CASSLRSSGGSYGYTF
TRBJ2-3 | - | TRBV7-3 | TRBD1 | TGTGCCAGCAGCTCCGGGACAGGCCCTAGCACAGATACGCAGTATTTT | CASSSGTGPSTDTQYF
TRBJ2-5 | - | TRBV4-3 | - | TGCGCCAGCAGCCAAGGAATGGGGGCGGGGACCCAGTACTTC | CASSQGMGAGTQYF
TRBJ1-2 | - | TRBV27 | TRBD1 | TGTGCCAGCAGTTCGGACAGGAACTATGGCTACACCTTC | CASSSDRNYGYTF
TRBJ2-2 | - | TRBV29-1 | TRBD1 | TGCAGCGTTGATGTGGGACAGAGTAGAGGCACCGGGGAGCTGTTTTTT | CSVDVGQSRGTGELFF
TRBJ1-4 | few | TRBV4-3 | TRBD1 | TGCGCCAGCAGCCAAGACCCGCCAGGGGGTACTGAAAAACTGTTTTTT | CASSQDPPGGTEKLFF
TRBJ1-6 | - | TRBV4-3 | - | TGCGCCAGCAGCCAGGCCCCAGTAAGCTCCTATAATTCACCCCTCCACTTT | CASSQAPVSSYNSPLHF
TRBJ1-1 | - | TRBV6-4 | TRBD1 | TGTGCCAGCAGTGACTCGAAGGGGACAGCGGTGAGGGGAAAGTCTGAAGCTTTCTTT | CASSDSKGTAVRGKSEAFF
TRBJ2-5 | once | TRBV5-6 | - | TGTGCCAGCAGCTTGGTCGCGGCTTACCAAGAGACCCAGTACTTC | CASSLVAAYQETQYF
TRBJ2-3 | - | TRBV9 | TRBD2 | TGTGCCAGCAGCGTATACGGGGGGAAGACAGATACGCAGTATTTT | CASSVYGGKTDTQYF
TRBJ1-5 | - | TRBV7-2 | - | TGTGCCAGCAGCCGCACTCCGGGGAGCAATCAGCCCCAGCATTTT | CASSRTPGSNQPQHF
TRBJ2-3 | - | TRBV19 | - | TGTGCCACCCGGACTCGAGGGACAGATACGCAGTATTTT | CATRTRGTDTQYF
TRBJ2-7 | - | TRBV2 | - | TGTGCCAGCAGTGTTTCCGGTTCCTACGAGCAGTACTTC | CASSVSGSYEQYF
TRBJ2-6 | - | TRBV5-5 | - | TGTGCCAGCAGCTTGGTGGCCGAACCCGCCTGGGCCAACGTCCTGACTTTC | CASSLVAEPAWANVLTF
TRBJ2-1 | - | TRBV5-6 | TRBD2 | TGTGCCAGCAGCTTGGCCCTTCGCGGGGGGGCTGGCAATGAGCAGTTCTTC | CASSLALRGGAGNEQFF
TRBJ1-6 | once | TRBV11-2 | - | TGTGCCAGCAGCTTGACTCCAGGGTTTTCACCCCTCCACTTT | CASSLTPGFSPLHF
TRBJ2-4 | - | TRBV19 | - | TGTGCCAGTAGTGCGTCTCGGGCAGGGGGGGCCAAAAACATTCAGTACTTC | CASSASRAGGAKNIQYF
TRBJ1-1 | - | TRBV10-3 | TRBD1 | TGTGCCATCAGCGGACAGGAGAACACTGAAGCTTTCTTT | CAISGQENTEAFF
TRBJ2-7 | - | TRBV2 | - | TGTGCCAGCAGTGATCCTAGCGCAAACGAGCAGTACTTC | CASSDPSANEQYF
TRBJ1-1 | - | TRBV6-5 | - | TGTGCCAGCAGCTACCAGGACGGAGGCGGTGAAGCTTTCTTT | CASSYQDGGGEAFF
TRBJ2-7 | - | TRBV4-1 | - | TGCGCCAGCAGCCAAGCCCTCGGGGGAGGACGATACGAGCAGTACTTC | CASSQALGGGRYEQYF
TRBJ1-1 | - | TRBV19 | TRBD1 | TGTGCCAGTACGCGGACAGGAACGAACACTGAAGCTTTCTTT | CASTRTGTNTEAFF
TRBJ2-2 | once | TRBV5-1 | - | TGCGCCAGCAGCTTGGGGCCAGGGGGGACCGGGGAGCTGTTTTTT | CASSLGPGGTGELFF
TRBJ2-7 | once | TRBV7-2 | - | TGTGCCAGCAGCAGTACAGGGTACGAGCAGTACTTC | CASSSTGYEQYF
TRBJ2-2 | - | TRBV27 | TRBD2 | TGTGCCAGCAGTTCGGGGGGATACACGGGGAACACCGGGGAGCTGTTTTTT | CASSSGGYTGNTGELFF
TRBJ2-7 | - | TRBV30 | - | TGTGCCTGGAGACGGGGAGGCGGATTCTCCTACGAGCAGTACTTC | CAWRRGGGFSYEQYF
TRBJ2-5 | - | TRBV18 | - | TGTGCCAGCTCACCTCCCGTTCAAGAGACCCAGTACTTC | CASSPPVQETQYF
TRBJ1-1 | once | TRBV2 | TRBD1 | TGTGCCAGCAGTGTAGGACAGGGAGGTTATGGTTTCTTT | CASSVGQGGYGFF
TRBJ1-1 | - | TRBV27 | TRBD1 | TGTGCCAGCAGCCGGACCGTGACAGGGGGCACTGAAGCTTTCTTT | CASSRTVTGGTEAFF
TRBJ2-3 | - | TRBV19 | - | TGTGCCAGTAGTACCACAGGGGGGGGAGCAGATACGCAGTATTTT | CASSTTGGGADTQYF
TRBJ1-1 | - | TRBV19 | - | TGTGCCAGTAGCACCCTAGATAGCCCTGGGACTGAAGCTTTCTTT | CASSTLDSPGTEAFF
TRBJ1-1 | - | TRBV5-6 | TRBD1 | TGTGCCAGCAGCTACAGCGGGACAGGTGAAGCTTTCTTT | CASSYSGTGEAFF
TRBJ2-4 | - | TRBV18 | - | TGTGCCAGCTCACCAGCCCTGATTGGGGCGGGATCCTTAGCCAAAAACATTCAGTACTTC | CASSPALIGAGSLAKNIQYF
TRBJ1-5 | - | TRBV19 | - | TGTGCCAGTAGTATACATAGCCGGGATAGCAATCAGCCCCAGCATTTT | CASSIHSRDSNQPQHF
TRBJ1-2 | - | TRBV15 | - | TGTGCCACCAGCAGAGATGCGGGGGTAGGCTATGGCTACACCTTC | CATSRDAGVGYGYTF
TRBJ2-1 | - | TRBV9 | TRBD2 | TGTGCCAGCAGTCGGGGGCGGGGGGCCTCCTACAATGAGCAGTTCTTC | CASSRGRGASYNEQFF
TRBJ2-4 | - | TRBV11-3 | - | TGTGCCAGCAGCTTAGTACGAGGCGGGGCCAAAAACATTCAGTACTTC | CASSLVRGGAKNIQYF
TRBJ2-5 | - | TRBV5-1 | TRBD1 | TGCGCCAGCAGCTTGATGGACAGGGAAGAGACCCAGTACTTC | CASSLMDREETQYF
TRBJ2-7 | - | TRBV14 | TRBD1 | TGTGCCAGCAGCCAAGGGACAGGATTACCGTCCTACGAGCAGTACTTC | CASSQGTGLPSYEQYF
TRBJ2-7 | - | TRBV27 | TRBD1 | TGTGCCAGCAGCCGGGACAGGAGTTACGAGCAGTACTTC | CASSRDRSYEQYF